Listed below are T cell receptor beta chains from one sample, sequenced in a study of CD8 T cells in ankylosing spondylitis. TCRdb redid the calling of the 5' RACE reads with MiXCR, one entry per CDR3 protein. There are roughly 370,000 distinct CDR3 sequences in the sample; about 20% occur only once, and about 15% lies in the top ten. The sequencing sample was made of blood, either unsorted or a sorted T cell fraction (not recorded which). All receptors come from a male donor with ankylosing spondylitis. Both conserved end residues are part of each CDR3. Fields, in order: clone size, V gene, D gene, J gene, CDR3 length, CDR3 protein, CDR3 DNA. The D gene is left open where the match is weak. Clone size is not always given. Where it is, it says once, few, many or a class for expanded clones.

>.|TRBV5-1|.|TRBJ1-1|15
CASSLGLGENTEAFF
TGCGCCAGCAGCTTGGGGCTGGGAGAGAACACTGAAGCTTTCTTT
>few|TRBV6-5|TRBD1|TRBJ2-4|15
CASSYSDRAKNIQYF
TGTGCCAGCAGTTACTCGGACAGGGCCAAAAACATTCAGTACTTC
>.|TRBV7-9|.|TRBJ1-5|14
CASSFGTGGRPQHF
TGTGCCAGCAGCTTTGGGACGGGAGGGCGGCCCCAGCATTTT
>.|TRBV27|.|TRBJ1-2|13
CASSSRGVTGYTF
TGTGCCAGCAGTTCCCGGGGAGTGACCGGCTACACCTTC
>few|TRBV5-1|.|TRBJ2-7|13
CASSLGSTYEQYF
TGCGCCAGCAGCTTGGGCAGTACTTACGAGCAGTACTTC
>few|TRBV5-1|.|TRBJ2-6|20
CASSLEGHVSSNAGANVLTF
TGCGCCAGCAGCTTAGAGGGACATGTAAGTTCCAACGCTGGGGCCAACGTCCTGACTTTC
>.|TRBV5-6|TRBD1|TRBJ2-1|11
CASSYRGEQFF
TGTGCCAGCAGTTACAGGGGCGAGCAGTTCTTC
>.|TRBV5-1|TRBD1|TRBJ2-7|14
CASSTGQGQGEQYF
TGCGCCAGCAGCACTGGACAGGGGCAAGGCGAGCAGTACTTC
>.|TRBV5-6|TRBD1|TRBJ2-7|17
CASSWGKRGRGRYEQYF
TGTGCCAGCAGCTGGGGGAAAAGGGGCAGGGGGCGTTACGAGCAGTACTTC
>few|TRBV24-1|.|TRBJ2-1|12
CATSDFGNEQFF
TGTGCCACCAGTGATTTTGGCAATGAGCAGTTCTTC
>few|TRBV6-1|.|TRBJ2-1|15
CASSEVTGYPDEQFF
TGTGCCAGCAGTGAAGTAACGGGATACCCCGATGAGCAGTTCTTC
>many|TRBV6-1|TRBD2|TRBJ2-1|14
CASKTSGRYNEQFF
TGTGCCAGCAAAACTAGCGGGAGATACAATGAGCAGTTCTTC
>.|TRBV11-3|TRBD1|TRBJ1-3|14
CASRPGGSGNTIYF
TGTGCCAGCAGGCCAGGGGGCTCTGGAAACACCATATATTTT
>.|TRBV5-1|TRBD2|TRBJ2-7|15
CASNDPGLATHEQYF
TGCGCCAGCAACGACCCGGGACTAGCAACCCACGAGCAGTACTTC
>few|TRBV5-5|.|TRBJ1-2|12
CASSRRERGYTF
TGTGCCAGCAGCCGCCGGGAGCGTGGCTACACCTTC